The 24 T cell receptor beta chains below all came from one sample that was sequenced in a study of T cell changes during pregnancy in multiple sclerosis (dated by TCRdb to the late 2010s). To prepare the library, the immunoSEQ multiplex PCR assay was applied. TCRdb carries this immuneACCESS record with in-frame sequences only. Its versions omit some clonotypes, under half of them owing to an unresolved V gene in the studies checked, with the rest unexplained. This sample comprises some 97,000 clones, just over 90% of them detected only once. The ten largest clonotypes hold more than 0.95% of the sample. The input for sequencing was peripheral blood, taken in the second trimester of pregnancy. Receptor source: a female donor with multiple sclerosis, enrolled in a pregnancy study.

The sample holds one count of this clone. The chain couples TRBV9 to TRBJ1-5, with 7 nucleotides matching TRBD1. The V and J ends lost 2 bases and 9 bases, in that order; junction bases with no gene match: 5. This CDR3 has 13 residues. Germline V gives CDR1 SGDLS, CDR2 YYNGEE. The DNA for the CDR3 is TGTGCCAGCAGCGTGGCAGGGGGTGGGCCCCAGCATTTT. Translated: CASSVAGGGPQHF.

This clone has just one count. This rearrangement joins TRBV11-2 to TRBJ1-1; D uncertain. CDR3 length: 15 amino acids. V was pared by 5 bases and J by 3 bases, with 16 bases between. Germline V lookup: CDR1 SGHAT, CDR2 FQNNGV. This chain's CDR3 is CASSLQSGLHTEAFF. As DNA, the CDR3 is TGTGCCAGCAGCCTCCAATCTGGACTTCACACTGAAGCTTTCTTT. Together with reference TRBV11-2 and TRBJ1-1, the CDR3 gives the full variable domain: EAGVAQSPRYKIIEKRQSVAFWCNPISGHATLYWYQQILGQGPKLLIQFQNNGVVDDSQLPKDRFSAERLKGVDSTLKIQPAKLEDSAVYLCASSLQSGLHTEAFFGQGTRLTVV.

The rearrangement uses TRBV14 and TRBJ1-5; D is unresolved. The CDR3 consists of 12 residues. V was clipped by 1 base and J by 7 bases, with 5 bases between them. Germline V CDR1 and CDR2: SGHDN, FVKESK. In nucleotides, the CDR3 is TGTGCCAGCAGCCAAGGTAGCCAGCCCCAGCATTTT. Encoded protein: CASSQGSQPQHF.

The chain employs TRBV5-6 and TRBJ1-3, with 8 positions matching TRBD1. This CDR3 spans 18 amino acids. Germline V CDR1 and CDR2: SGHDT, YYEEEE. J gave up 2 bases and V 3 bases, and 13 bases lay outside the gene matches. Here the CDR3 reads CASSWGGPGGSTGNTIYF. CDR3 bases: TGTGCCAGCAGCTGGGGGGGACCAGGGGGCTCGACTGGAAACACCATATATTTT.

The chain is built from TRBV28 and TRBJ2-1; the D gene is possibly TRBD2 (5 bases). CDR1 and CDR2 (germline): MDHEN, SYDVKM. The CDR3 contains 14 residues. Trimming left V 1 base short and J 4 bases short, with 8 bases between. The CDR3 reads CASSLSPGYNEQFF. The CDR3, as DNA: TGTGCCAGCAGTTTATCCCCGGGATACAATGAGCAGTTCTTC.

This clone was seen just once. The J gene is TRBJ1-4, the V gene TRBV11-2, with 10 bases identical to TRBD1. With 4 bases clipped from V and 7 bases from J, the junction kept 6 bases outside the gene matches. The CDR3 has 15 residues. Germline V lookup: CDR1 SGHAT, CDR2 FQNNGV. The CDR3 reads CASSWRDRGGEKLFF. The CDR3 DNA reads as TGTGCCAGCAGCTGGAGGGACAGGGGTGGTGAAAAACTGTTTTTT.

V gene TRBV15 combines with J gene TRBJ1-2; D may be TRBD1 (5 bases). This CDR3 comprises 13 residues. CDR1 is LNHNV, CDR2 YYDKDF, per germline (reference sequence). The germline V and J ends were trimmed by 3 bases and 7 bases, with 12 bases remaining between them. CDR3 coding DNA: TGTGCCACCAGCAGGTTGGGGGGGGGTGGCTACACCTTC. Its translation is CATSRLGGGGYTF.

The chain couples TRBV27 to TRBJ2-1; TRBD2 matches at 11 bases. With V trimmed by 5 bases and J by 8 bases, 5 bases remained unmatched. The germline V gene encodes CDR1 MNHEY and CDR2 SMNVEV (reference sequence). CDR3 length: 14 amino acids. CDR3 protein: CASSPRGLADEQFF. Here the CDR3 DNA reads TGTGCCAGCAGTCCTCGGGGACTAGCGGATGAGCAGTTCTTC.

The rearrangement links TRBV9 to TRBJ2-5; D might be TRBD1 (6 bases). The CDR3 loop spans 16 amino acids. Trimming stripped 6 bases from V and 3 bases from J, with 21 bases between. Per the germline V gene, CDR1 is SGDLS and CDR2 is YYNGEE. The CDR3: CASTNTGNLGKETQYF. The CDR3 bases are TGTGCCAGCACCAACACAGGGAATTTGGGCAAAGAGACCCAGTACTTC.

V and J are TRBV15 and TRBJ2-5; D is undetermined. With 0 bases removed from V and 1 base from J, the gap between germline ends came to 9 bases. In germline, CDR1 is LNHNV, CDR2 YYDKDF (reference sequence). The CDR3 contains 15 residues. CDR3 residues: CATSRDAVGQETQYF. CDR3 DNA sequence: TGTGCCACCAGCAGAGACGCGGTGGGCCAAGAGACCCAGTACTTC.

The rearrangement uses TRBV15 and TRBJ1-5; D gene unclear. The CDR3 totals 14 residues. Trimming cost V 3 bases and J 2 bases, with 8 bases left between them. CDR1 is LNHNV and CDR2 is YYDKDF in the germline V gene (reference sequence). In DNA form, the CDR3 reads TGTGCCACCAGCAGTGAGGTTGGCAATCAGCCCCAGCATTTT. Protein sequence: CATSSEVGNQPQHF.

The chain uses TRBV2 and TRBJ1-2, with D uncertain. V was cut by 5 bases and J by 4 bases, with 14 bases left in between. Per the germline V gene, CDR1 is SNHLY and CDR2 is FYNNEI. The CDR3 spans 14 residues. CDR3: CASSSYLNPYGYTF. The DNA of the CDR3 is TGTGCCAGCAGTTCCTACCTAAACCCCTATGGCTACACCTTC.

V and J are TRBV27 and TRBJ1-4; D not resolved. V was clipped by 6 bases and J by 7 bases, with 18 bases between them. Germline values: CDR1 MNHEY, CDR2 SMNVEV (reference sequence). The CDR3 sequence is 15 residues long. DNA for the CDR3: TGTGCCAGCAGCCCCTCCGGGAGATGGGGTGAAAAACTGTTTTTT. Its translation: CASSPSGRWGEKLFF. The whole variable domain, remainder taken from reference TRBV27 and TRBJ1-4, is EAQVTQNPRYLITVTGKKLTVTCSQNMNHEYMSWYRQDPGLGLRQIYYSMNVEVTDKGDVPEGYKVSRKEKRNFPLILESPSPNQTSLYFCASSPSGRWGEKLFFGSGTQLSVL.

This rearrangement joins TRBV5-1 to TRBJ2-5; TRBD2 matches 8 bases. CDR1 is SGHRS and CDR2 is YFSETQ in the germline V gene. The CDR3 consists of 15 residues. The V segment lost 2 bases and the J segment 4 bases; nucleotides outside the gene matches: 7. This chain's CDR3 is CASSFTPGGLETQYF. CDR3 in DNA: TGCGCCAGCAGCTTTACCCCGGGAGGGTTAGAGACCCAGTACTTC.

The genes are TRBV5-1 and TRBJ2-7, with 9 nucleotides matching TRBD2. Germline trimming cut 0 bases from V and 2 bases from J; bases unmatched to any gene: 6. The CDR3 consists of 16 residues. The germline gives CDR1 SGHRS, CDR2 YFSETQ. In nucleotides, the CDR3 is TGCGCCAGCAGCTTGGCAGGTCTAGCGGGGACCTACGAGCAGTACTTC. Translation gives CASSLAGLAGTYEQYF. The variable domain in full, with the rest retrieved from reference TRBV5-1 and TRBJ2-7, is KAGVTQTPRYLIKTRGQQVTLSCSPISGHRSVSWYQQTPGQGLQFLFEYFSETQRNKGNFPGRFSGRQFSNSRSEMNVSTLELGDSALYLCASSLAGLAGTYEQYFGPGTRLTVT.

The gene calls are TRBV11-1 and TRBJ2-2; TRBD2 is a possible D gene (6 bases). This CDR3 spans 14 amino acids. In germline, CDR1 is SGHAT, CDR2 FQDESV (reference sequence). V lost 5 bases and J 2 bases, leaving 9 bases between the germline ends. The CDR3 protein is CASSGLLNTGELFF. The DNA of the CDR3 is TGTGCCAGCAGCGGACTACTTAACACCGGGGAGCTGTTTTTT.

Only one count was recorded for this clone. The chain links TRBV9 to TRBJ2-7; D not certain. The germline V gene has CDR1 SGDLS and CDR2 YYNGEE. The CDR3 length is 15 residues. The V gene lost 0 bases and the J gene lost 6 bases, with 16 bases spanning the gap. Written as DNA, the CDR3 is TGTGCCAGCAGCGTAGGTTCCACGGCGGTGTCCGAGCAGTACTTC. Translated: CASSVGSTAVSEQYF.

The V gene is TRBV18, the J gene TRBJ2-1, with TRBD2 as a possible D gene (6 bases). Germline-derived CDR1 and CDR2 are KGHSH and LQKENI. V was shortened by 3 bases and J by 5 bases, with 11 bases between the two germline ends. The length of the CDR3 is 14 residues. In nucleotides, the CDR3 is TGTGCCAGCTCACCTAAGACTAGGGACAATGAGCAGTTCTTC. Encoded protein: CASSPKTRDNEQFF.

The rearrangement joins TRBV15 to TRBJ2-3, with a possible D match to TRBD2 (7 bases). V lost 0 bases and J 5 bases, leaving 21 bases between the germline ends. CDR1 and CDR2 (germline): LNHNV, YYDKDF (reference sequence). The CDR3 loop spans 18 amino acids. In DNA form, the CDR3 reads TGTGCCACCAGCAGAGAATTCCTTAGGCGGGGGCGAGAAGATACGCAGTATTTT. Protein: CATSREFLRRGREDTQYF.

The chain carries TRBV19 and TRBJ1-1, with 7 bases identical to TRBD1. The trim removed 2 bases at V and 1 base at J, leaving 1 base unmatched. The CDR3 totals 14 residues. CDR1 and CDR2 from the germline V gene are LNHDA and SQIVND (reference sequence). The CDR3 nucleotides are TGTGCCAGTAGTATAACAGGGGCGAACACTGAAGCTTTCTTT. As protein: CASSITGANTEAFF.

The chain uses TRBV2 and TRBJ1-5, with 7 bases aligning to TRBD1. The CDR3 consists of 13 residues. J gave up 4 bases and V 8 bases, and 5 bases lay outside the gene matches. Germline CDR1 is SNHLY and CDR2 is FYNNEI. The CDR3 sequence: CASQPGGNQPQHF. CDR3 DNA sequence: TGTGCCAGCCAGCCAGGGGGAAATCAGCCCCAGCATTTT.

In DNA form, the CDR3 reads TGCAGCGTTGAAAGGGGCCGTGGCACCGGGGAGCTGTTTTTT. Encoded protein: CSVERGRGTGELFF. The chain recombines TRBV29-1 with TRBJ2-2; D is possibly TRBD1 (5 bases). V dropped 2 bases and J dropped 4 bases, with 11 bases sitting between them. This CDR3 is built from 14 residues. The germline CDR1 and CDR2 sequences are SQVTM and ANQGSEA.

This chain links TRBV30 with TRBJ2-3; possible D gene TRBD2, 6 bases. The V end lost 5 bases, the J end lost 4 bases, and 7 bases lay between the germline ends. The germline CDR1 and CDR2 sequences are GTSNPN and SVGIG (reference sequence). The CDR3 covers 11 residues. The CDR3 is CAWGRSDTQYF. The CDR3 nucleotides are TGTGCCTGGGGGAGGTCAGATACGCAGTATTTT.

This chain uses TRBV21-1 with TRBJ2-7; the table's D call of TRBD2 was not tested on the DNA. TRBV21-1 is deemed a pseudogene. This CDR3 spans 19 amino acids. CDR3 loop: CASSNLGLVVSLGSYEQYF. The CDR3 bases are TGTGCCAGCAGCAACCTGGGACTAGTTGTCTCCTTGGGCTCCTACGAGCAGTACTTC.